This is a list of T cell receptor beta chains from one sample in a study of response to subunit inactivated influenza vaccine. TCRdb re-derived calls from the RT-PCR reads in MiXCR, one entry per CDR3 protein. This table has roughly 760,000 distinct CDR3 sequences, around 20% appearing once. This material consisted of PBMCs from blood, taken 5 days after vaccination. The source is a man aged 45-65 years who received an inactivated influenza vaccine. Both conserved end residues are part of each CDR3. The order of the fields is V gene, clone size, D gene, J gene, CDR3 DNA, CDR3 protein. D genes are given only for firm matches. Only part of the rows carry a size: once, few, many, or a class if the clone is expanded.

>TRBV6-5|few|TRBD1|TRBJ2-2
TGTGCCAGCAGTTACGGACAGGGGAGGACCGGGGAGCTGTTTTTT
CASSYGQGRTGELFF
>TRBV5-1|.|.|TRBJ2-1
TGCGCCAGCAGCCTGGTGGAGGGCAATGAGCAGTTCTTC
CASSLVEGNEQFF
>TRBV4-1|.|.|TRBJ1-4
TGCGCCAGCAGCCAAGATCACGGCGGGGCTAATGAAAAACTGTTTTTT
CASSQDHGGANEKLFF
>TRBV28|few|TRBD1|TRBJ2-5
TGTGCCAGCAGCTGGACCAGGGGGCGGGAGACCCAGTACTTC
CASSWTRGRETQYF
>TRBV10-3|few|.|TRBJ2-1
TGTGCCATCCGGGGCGGTCTGGCCTACAATGAGCAGTTCTTC
CAIRGGLAYNEQFF
>TRBV7-3|few|.|TRBJ2-3
TGTGCCAGCAGCTTAACAGCGAGACAGGGCACAGATACGCAGTATTTT
CASSLTARQGTDTQYF
>TRBV5-1|.|TRBD1|TRBJ2-6
TGCGCCAGCAGCTTGGCCAAGACAGGGGGCTTCTCTGGGGCCAACGTCCTGACTTTC
CASSLAKTGGFSGANVLTF
>TRBV7-9|many|TRBD1|TRBJ2-1
TGTGCCAGCAGCTTGACAGGGGGGAATGAGCAGTTCTTC
CASSLTGGNEQFF
>TRBV7-2|few|TRBD1|TRBJ2-7
TGTGCCAGCAGCTCTCAGGGGGCGTTCAACGAGCAGTACTTC
CASSSQGAFNEQYF
>TRBV20-1|.|TRBD1|TRBJ1-5
TGCAGTGCTAGCCCTCGGACAGGGGGCCATCAGCCCCAGCATTTT
CSASPRTGGHQPQHF
>TRBV14|.|.|TRBJ2-6
TGTGCCAGCAGCCATGGTGGGGCCAACGTCCTGACTTTC
CASSHGGANVLTF
>TRBV10-3|few|TRBD1|TRBJ2-7
TGTGCCATCAGCCGGGACAGGGCCTTCGAGCAGTACTTC
CAISRDRAFEQYF
>TRBV25-1|once|TRBD2|TRBJ2-1
TGTGCCAGCAGTATTAGCGGGGGGGCTGAGCAGTTCTTC
CASSISGGAEQFF
>TRBV18|.|.|TRBJ2-7
TGTGCCAGCTCACCACCGGGGATATACGAGCAGTACTTC
CASSPPGIYEQYF
>TRBV5-6|.|.|TRBJ1-2
TGTGCCAGCAGCTTGTGGGGGGACGGGCATCGCGTCTATGGCTACACCTTC
CASSLWGDGHRVYGYTF
>TRBV7-2|.|.|TRBJ2-5
TGTGCCAGCAGCTTAGGGGCCAGGGGCAGGGAGACCCAGTACTTC
CASSLGARGRETQYF
>TRBV7-9|many|TRBD2|TRBJ2-3
TGTGCCAGCAGCCTAATCAGCGGGGGGGACACAGATACGCAGTATTTT
CASSLISGGDTDTQYF
>TRBV2|.|.|TRBJ1-1
TGTGCCAGCAGTGAATCGTGGGCTGAAGCTTTCTTT
CASSESWAEAFF
>TRBV20-1|.|TRBD1|TRBJ1-2
TGCAGTGCTCCTCGAGAGGGGGCGAGTGGCTACACCTTC
CSAPREGASGYTF
>TRBV5-1|.|.|TRBJ1-3
TGCGCCAGCAAGTCTTCTGGGGCTGGAAACACCATATATTTT
CASKSSGAGNTIYF
>TRBV7-6|few|TRBD1|TRBJ2-5
TGTGCCAGCAGCACGACAGGGTTTGGAGAGACCCAGTACTTC
CASSTTGFGETQYF
>TRBV7-9|few|.|TRBJ2-5
TGTGCCAGCAGCTTACAGGTTTGGGATGACCAGTACTTC
CASSLQVWDDQYF
>TRBV7-2|.|TRBD2|TRBJ2-3
TGTGCCAGCAGCGTTCTGTGGACTAGCGGGGGTATGGATACGCAGTATTTT
CASSVLWTSGGMDTQYF
>TRBV7-3|.|.|TRBJ2-3
TGTGCCAGCAGCTTCGTCGGGGCGGGCACAGATACGCAGTATTTT
CASSFVGAGTDTQYF
>TRBV29-1|many|.|TRBJ1-2
TGCAGCGTTAGCACCGGGACAACCTATGGCTACACCTTC
CSVSTGTTYGYTF
>TRBV9|few|.|TRBJ2-3
TGTGCCAGCAGCGCCACGCCCTTGACAGATACGCAGTATTTT
CASSATPLTDTQYF
>TRBV2|.|TRBD1|TRBJ2-2
TGTGCCAGCAGGAATCAACAGGGGGCCGCCGGGGAGCTGTTTTTT
CASRNQQGAAGELFF
>TRBV27|.|.|TRBJ1-5
TGTGCCAGCAGTTATACCTACAGTAGCAATCAGCCCCAGCATTTT
CASSYTYSSNQPQHF
>TRBV7-2|once|.|TRBJ1-1
TGTGCCAGCAGCCAGACCGGGACGGCCAACACTGAAGTTTTCTTT
CASSQTGTANTEVFF
>TRBV3-1|.|TRBD2|TRBJ2-5
TGTGCCAGCAGCCAACTAGCGGGACAGGAGACCCAGTACTTC
CASSQLAGQETQYF
>TRBV15|few|TRBD1|TRBJ1-2
TGTGCCACCAGTACAGGGGGATCATATGGCTACACCTTC
CATSTGGSYGYTF
>TRBV7-9|.|.|TRBJ1-1
TGTGCCAGCAGCCCCACTGATTCTTTGAACACTGAAGCTTTCTTT
CASSPTDSLNTEAFF
>TRBV12-3/TRBV12-4|.|TRBD2|TRBJ2-6
TGTGTCAGCGGGGGCGCTGCCAACGTCCTGACTTTC
CVSGGAANVLTF
>TRBV7-9|.|.|TRBJ2-1
TGTGCCAGTTTTAATGCGGGGTCCAATGAGCAGTTCTTC
CASFNAGSNEQFF
>TRBV5-5|.|TRBD1|TRBJ1-1
TGTGCCAGCAGCTTGTCAGGGGGAATGAACACTGAAGCTTTCTTT
CASSLSGGMNTEAFF
>TRBV12-3/TRBV12-4|few|.|TRBJ2-5
TGTGCCAGCAGTTTAGGAGGGAATGGGGAGACCCAGTACTTC
CASSLGGNGETQYF
>TRBV7-2|few|TRBD2|TRBJ2-7
TGTGCCAGCAGCATTCTAGCGGGTCAACTCTACGAGCAGTACTTC
CASSILAGQLYEQYF
>TRBV4-1|few|.|TRBJ1-5
TGCGCCAGCAGCCAGACCGGGGAGCGTTTGCAGCCCCAGCATTTT
CASSQTGERLQPQHF
>TRBV6-5|.|TRBD2|TRBJ2-3
TGTGCCAGCAGTTACCGGGCTAGCGGGGGAGCATCAGATACGCAGTATTTT
CASSYRASGGASDTQYF
>TRBV6-2/TRBV6-3|few|TRBD2|TRBJ2-3
TGTGCCAGCAGTTACCTTCGGGAGGGAACAGATACGCAGTATTTT
CASSYLREGTDTQYF
>TRBV20-1|.|TRBD2|TRBJ2-2
TGCAGTGCTAGTGGGGGGGCCGGGGAGCTGTTTTTT
CSASGGAGELFF